These 19 T cell receptor beta chains originate from one sample sequenced in a study of T cell clones after liver transplantation. TCRdb's copy holds only in-frame clones and misses some; the assay was immunoSEQ multiplex PCR. The sample holds 35,000 to 45,000 clones, 86% seen once. The sequencing used CD4+ T cells from blood, collected 24 months after liver transplant. The receptors originated from a human patient who received a liver transplant. Some of the T cells may derive from the graft donor.

The J gene is TRBJ2-1, the V gene TRBV2; 8 positions agree with TRBD2. V trimming: 5 bases; J trimming: 15 bases; junction bases outside the gene matches: 9. This CDR3 is built from 12 residues. The germline V gene encodes CDR1 SNHLY and CDR2 FYNNEI. The CDR3 DNA follows: TGTGCCAGCAGTTCCGGGGGGGCCGAATGGTTCTTC. Its protein is CASSSGGAEWFF.

The genes are TRBV18 and TRBJ1-5, with D hard to call. The CDR3 is made up of 12 amino acids. In germline, CDR1 is KGHSH, CDR2 LQKENI. V was shortened by 4 bases and J by 7 bases, with 8 bases between the two germline ends. The CDR3 here is CASSLPAQPQHF. In DNA form, the CDR3 reads TGTGCCAGCTCACTACCCGCCCAGCCCCAGCATTTT.

This clone was seen a single time. CDR3 loop: CASSRLQGPGEQYF. CDR3 bases: TGTGCCAGCAGCCGACTCCAGGGTCCTGGGGAGCAGTACTTC. The V gene is TRBV5-6, the J gene TRBJ2-7; D is possibly TRBD1 (5 bases). V was clipped by 4 bases and J by 7 bases, with 18 bases between them. CDR1 is SGHDT, CDR2 YYEEEE, per germline. CDR3 length equals 14 residues. The whole variable domain, filled in from reference TRBV5-6 and TRBJ2-7, reads DAGVTQSPTHLIKTRGQQVTLRCSPKSGHDTVSWYQQALGQGPQFIFQYYEEEERQRGNFPDRFSGHQFPNYSSELNVNALLLGDSALYLCASSRLQGPGEQYFGPGTRLTVT.

V is TRBV2 and J is TRBJ1-6; D remains unclear. V was cut by 7 bases and J by 5 bases, with 9 bases left in between. Germline lookup yields CDR1 SNHLY and CDR2 FYNNEI. The CDR3 has 13 amino acids. CDR3 sequence reads: CASTGLNNSPLHF. The CDR3 DNA reads TGTGCCAGCACGGGTTTGAATAATTCACCCCTCCACTTT. Based on the CDR3 plus reference TRBV2 and TRBJ1-6, the full variable domain is EPEVTQTPSHQVTQMGQEVILRCVPISNHLYFYWYRQILGQKVEFLVSFYNNEISEKSEIFDDQFSVERPDGSNFTLKIRSTKLEDSAMYFCASTGLNNSPLHFGNGTRLTVT.

The chain employs TRBV27 and TRBJ2-7, with a weak D call TRBD1 (6 bases). The CDR3 is 14 residues long. In germline, CDR1 is MNHEY, CDR2 SMNVEV (reference sequence). V was shortened by 5 bases and J by 2 bases, with 13 bases between the two germline ends. The CDR3 reads CASSPLDRTYEQYF. CDR3 nucleotide sequence: TGTGCCAGCAGTCCCCTCGACAGGACCTACGAGCAGTACTTC.

This chain connects TRBV7-3 to TRBJ2-1, with TRBD2 identical over 12 bases. V gave up 4 bases and J gave up 0 bases; unmatched junction bases: 7. The CDR3 totals 18 residues. Germline V lookup: CDR1 SGHTA, CDR2 FQGTGA. This CDR3 reads CASSSPTSGSTSYNEQFF. CDR3 nucleotide sequence: TGTGCCAGCAGCTCCCCGACTAGCGGGAGTACCTCCTACAATGAGCAGTTCTTC.

The V gene is TRBV5-1, the J gene TRBJ2-1, with D maybe TRBD1 (5 bases). In germline, CDR1 is SGHRS, CDR2 YFSETQ. The V and J ends lost 2 bases and 5 bases respectively, with 11 bases between them. The CDR3 is made up of 14 amino acids. The DNA of the CDR3 is TGCGCCAGCAGCTTCGCAATGGGGCACAATGAGCAGTTCTTC. It encodes CASSFAMGHNEQFF.

The chain carries TRBV30 and TRBJ1-1; no clear D gene. V lost 4 bases and J lost 1, with 4 bases in between. Germline values: CDR1 GTSNPN, CDR2 SVGIG (reference sequence). This CDR3 is 11 amino acids long. CDR3 sequence: CAWKENTEAFF. The CDR3 nucleotides read TGTGCCTGGAAGGAGAACACTGAAGCTTTCTTT.

The chain is built from TRBV6-5 and TRBJ2-2, with D perhaps TRBD2 (6 bases). CDR3 size: 16 residues. The germline CDR1 and CDR2 sequences are MNHEY and SVGAGI. The V gene lost 4 bases and the J gene lost 6 bases, with 18 bases spanning the gap. The CDR3 protein is CASSSRRFGGAGELFF. CDR3 sequence (DNA): TGTGCCAGCAGTTCTCGTCGTTTCGGGGGAGCCGGGGAGCTGTTTTTT.

This clone was found once. This sequence joins TRBV7-9 and TRBJ2-7, with D possibly being TRBD1 (6 bases). V was shortened by 1 base and J by 0 bases, with 10 bases between the two germline ends. CDR1 and CDR2 (germline): SEHNR, FQNEAQ (reference sequence). The CDR3 sequence is 15 residues long. CDR3 in DNA: TGTGCCAGCAGCTTAGGAAGGACAGACTCCTACGAGCAGTACTTC. It codes for CASSLGRTDSYEQYF.

As for this clone: One junction end disagrees with the germline gene, perhaps due to a read error. V usage is TRBV28 and J usage is TRBJ2-5; D is possibly TRBD1 (5 bases). In germline, CDR1 is MDHEN, CDR2 SYDVKM. CDR3 length equals 12 residues. CDR3 protein: CASSLTKGLVDF. In DNA, the CDR3 is TGTGCCAGCAGTTTGACGAAGGGGTTAGTGGACTTC.

CDR3 in amino acids: CASSLDRQPQAPLHF. In DNA, the CDR3 is TGCGCCAGCAGCTTGGATCGGCAGCCCCAAGCACCCCTCCACTTT. V usage is TRBV5-1 and J usage is TRBJ1-6; D unresolved. V was clipped by 0 bases and J by 11 bases, with 15 bases between them. The germline V gene encodes CDR1 SGHRS and CDR2 YFSETQ. The CDR3 runs to 15 residues.

CDR3 nucleotide sequence: TGTGCCAGCAGTTTATCGAAGCACCTCTCCGTTAGCTCCTACAATGAGCAGTTCTTC. Translating it yields CASSLSKHLSVSSYNEQFF. The rearrangement links TRBV27 to TRBJ2-1, with D hard to call. V lost 0 bases and J lost 0, with 18 bases in between. The CDR3 extends over 19 amino acids. Germline-derived CDR1 and CDR2 are MNHEY and SMNVEV (reference sequence).

Here the CDR3 DNA reads TGTGCCAGCATTTCGGGACAGGGGATAGGGCCCCAGCATTTT. This encodes CASISGQGIGPQHF. The rearrangement links TRBV6-1 to TRBJ1-5; 10 bases line up with TRBD1. Trimming cost V 7 bases and J 9 bases; bases outside gene matches: 9. CDR3 length equals 14 residues. Germline assignment: CDR1 MNHNS and CDR2 SASEGT.

This sequence joins TRBV11-2 and TRBJ1-2, with D unclear. Trimming left V 1 base short and J 2 bases short, with 14 bases between. CDR1 and CDR2 from the germline V gene are SGHAT and FQNNGV. This CDR3 has 16 residues. CDR3 sequence (DNA): TGTGCCAGCAGCTTAGGGTCCCCCACAAGGAACTATGGCTACACCTTC. Protein product: CASSLGSPTRNYGYTF.

This sequence joins TRBV5-1 and TRBJ2-1, with 7 bases matching TRBD1. J was trimmed by 9 bases and V by 6 bases; bases with no gene match: 9. The length of the CDR3 is 13 residues. The germline V gene encodes CDR1 SGHRS and CDR2 YFSETQ. The DNA of the CDR3 is TGCGCCAGCATCCCGACAGGGTCTGGTGAGCAGTTCTTC. This gives the protein CASIPTGSGEQFF.

This chain uses TRBV7-9 with TRBJ1-4; D is perhaps TRBD1 (6 bases). The CDR3 length is 14 residues. The V end lost 0 bases, the J end lost 9 bases, and 11 bases lay between the germline ends. The germline V gene encodes CDR1 SEHNR and CDR2 FQNEAQ (reference sequence). The CDR3 DNA sequence: TGTGCCAGCAGCTTAGCCCGGGGACACAAAAAACTGTTTTTT. Its translation: CASSLARGHKKLFF.

J is TRBJ1-4 and V is TRBV2, with TRBD1 matching over 9 bases. The CDR3 is 15 residues long. Germline V gene lookup returns CDR1 SNHLY and CDR2 FYNNEI. The V and J ends lost 2 bases and 7 bases, in that order; junction bases with no gene match: 5. The DNA of the CDR3 is TGTGCCAGCAGTGAAATCGGGACAGGGTTTGAAAAACTGTTTTTT. Translation gives CASSEIGTGFEKLFF. The variable domain in full, with the rest retrieved from reference TRBV2 and TRBJ1-4, is EPEVTQTPSHQVTQMGQEVILRCVPISNHLYFYWYRQILGQKVEFLVSFYNNEISEKSEIFDDQFSVERPDGSNFTLKIRSTKLEDSAMYFCASSEIGTGFEKLFFGSGTQLSVL.

J is TRBJ2-1 and V is TRBV2, with D perhaps given as TRBD1 or TRBD2 (5 bases each). Looked up from germline, CDR1 is SNHLY and CDR2 is FYNNEI. V lost 0 bases and J 9 bases, leaving 12 bases between the germline ends. The CDR3 has 14 amino acids. The CDR3 sequence is CASSEALGGFEQFF. CDR3 DNA sequence: TGTGCCAGCAGTGAAGCGCTTGGGGGTTTTGAGCAGTTCTTC.